This TCR beta chain was captured in a study of T cell repertoires in cytomegalovirus infection. Study details: It was the public TCR beta signatures that indicated both CMV infection and matching HLA type. The study, taken as a whole, reports: Summed frequency of public TCR beta families distinguished CMV carriers with the relevant HLA. Predominance within the ex vivo response was attributable to HLA-C-restricted CMV-specific TCR beta clonotypes.

This clonotype was recorded at least ten times. What it recognizes is unknown. Using its own MiXCR run on the reads, TCRdb lists one record per CDR3 protein. This table holds some 77,000 distinct CDR3 sequences, less than 4.5% found once. The V end lost 4 bases, the J end lost 12 bases, and 16 bases lay between the germline ends. Germline CDR1 SEHNR, CDR2 FQNEAQ (reference sequence). The CDR3 has 13 residues. The sample consisted of PBMCs. J is TRBJ2-1 and V is TRBV7-9; perhaps TRBD1 as D (6 bases). This sequence originates from a human donor in good health (CMV status not recorded). Some clones in this sample may be carry-over from other donors' samples. The CDR3 DNA follows: TGTGCCAGCAGCTCATGGGACATTGGGGCGCAGTTCTTC. The encoded protein is CASSSWDIGAQFF. The full variable domain, its missing parts supplied by reference TRBV7-9 and TRBJ2-1, is DTGVSQNPRHKITKRGQNVTFRCDPISEHNRLYWYRQTLGQGPEFLTYFQNEAQLEKSRLLSDRFSAERPKGSFSTLEIQRTEQGDSAMYLCASSSWDIGAQFFGPGTRLTVL.